This TCR beta chain was documented in a study of T cell responses to AZD1222 COVID-19 vaccine. Background on the study: Pooled together were second doses at about 4 or about 12 weeks. The study's findings and limits: Reports say nearly half of spike-specific TCRs go after unmutated variant regions. It should be noted that donors were predominantly white British and more often female, and clonal diversity was possibly underestimated. Baseline seropositivity characterized only six AZD1222 recipients.

The CDR3 loop spans 14 amino acids. Germline V lookup: CDR1 LGHNA, CDR2 YSLEER. Germline trimming cut 1 base from V and 8 bases from J; bases unmatched to any gene: 6. Comment on this clone: What it recognizes is unknown.

Assay: immunoSEQ multiplex PCR; the TCRdb copy retains only in-frame clones and omits some. The sample includes some 150,000 clones, 90% to 95% of them seen just once. The sequence derives from an adult in good health. The V gene is TRBV4-3, the J gene TRBJ1-2, with 8 nucleotides matching TRBD1. The sequenced sample was peripheral blood, obtained on day 0 of AZD1222 vaccination. CDR3 sequence reads: CASSQGTGWRGYTF. The CDR3 DNA reads as TGCGCCAGCAGCCAAGGGACAGGGTGGAGAGGCTACACCTTC.